The T cell receptor beta chain under discussion was sequenced for a study of control samples from healthy donors and cancer patients. Some clones are missing from TCRdb's copy, which holds only in-frame ones; the method was immunoSEQ multiplex PCR. The sample has approximately 220,000 clones, just under 95% seen once. This sequence was found in a man aged 50 to 59 in good health. Sample: blood.

CDR3 residues: CASSFLAGGPGQETQYF. The CDR3 nucleotides read TGCGCCAGCAGCTTTCTGGCGGGGGGGCCGGGGCAAGAGACCCAGTACTTC. This sequence joins TRBV5-1 and TRBJ2-5; 9 nucleotides match TRBD2. Unmatched junction bases numbered 10, after V lost 2 bases and J lost 2 bases. Per the germline V gene, CDR1 is SGHRS and CDR2 is YFSETQ. CDR3 length: 17 residues.